The 17 T cell receptor beta chains presented below share a single source sample, sequenced in a study of T cell changes during pregnancy in multiple sclerosis. The method was immunoSEQ multiplex PCR; TCRdb's version includes in-frame clones alone and lacks a portion of them. The table records over 80,000 clones, less than 95% of them present only once. The specimen comprised peripheral blood, sampled in the second trimester of pregnancy. The receptor set was obtained from a female donor in good health, enrolled as a control in a pregnancy study.

This chain connects TRBV5-1 to TRBJ2-7, with 7 positions matching TRBD1. The CDR3 spans 13 residues. V gave up 2 bases and J gave up 2 bases; unmatched junction bases: 1. Germline-derived CDR1 and CDR2 are SGHRS and YFSETQ. The CDR3 is CASSFGTAYEQYF. The CDR3 DNA follows: TGCGCCAGCAGCTTTGGGACAGCCTACGAGCAGTACTTC.

The chain employs TRBV6-5 and TRBJ2-2; 7 bases align to TRBD2. The J segment lost 6 bases and the V segment lost 6 bases, leaving 4 bases of the junction unmatched. Germline V gene lookup returns CDR1 MNHEY and CDR2 SVGAGI. There are 13 residues in the CDR3. The CDR3 sequence is CASRGGAAGELFF. As DNA, the CDR3 is TGTGCCAGCAGGGGAGGGGCGGCCGGGGAGCTGTTTTTT.

The sample holds a few counts of this clone. This chain connects TRBV5-4 to TRBJ1-1; D may be TRBD1 (6 bases). This CDR3 spans 15 amino acids. Germline V gene sequence: CDR1 SGHNT, CDR2 YYREEE (reference sequence). V lost 2 bases to trimming and J lost 0 bases, with 11 bases between them. The CDR3 DNA sequence: TGTGCCAGCAGCTTCCGGGACACCCTGAACACTGAAGCTTTCTTT. As protein: CASSFRDTLNTEAFF.

The chain employs TRBV5-5 and TRBJ1-6; D is perhaps TRBD1 (6 bases). Trimming took off 3 bases at V and 7 bases at J, with 20 bases between the two ends. Germline V gene lookup returns CDR1 SGHKS and CDR2 YYEKEE (reference sequence). There are 17 residues in the CDR3. The DNA for the CDR3 is TGTGCCAGCAGCTCGGGGGGGGTACAGGGTCAGAATTCACCCCTCCACTTT. Residues: CASSSGGVQGQNSPLHF.

This clone was detected only a few times. The chain links TRBV18 to TRBJ1-5, with D possibly being TRBD1 (6 bases). V was pared by 1 base and J by 6 bases, with 10 bases between. This CDR3 is built from 14 residues. CDR1 and CDR2 from the germline V gene are KGHSH and LQKENI. CDR3 nucleotide sequence: TGTGCCAGCTCACCACAAACAGGGACTCAGCCCCAGCATTTT. Its protein is CASSPQTGTQPQHF.

The chain couples TRBV6-6 to TRBJ1-2; 9 bases are shared with TRBD1. This CDR3 spans 16 amino acids. The J segment lost 2 bases and the V segment lost 4 bases, leaving 8 bases of the junction unmatched. The germline gives CDR1 MNHNY, CDR2 SVGAGI (reference sequence). The CDR3 here is CASSFLTQGANYGYTF. The CDR3 nucleotides are TGTGCCAGCAGTTTCCTTACACAGGGGGCGAACTATGGCTACACCTTC.

The chain combines TRBV2 with TRBJ1-2, with TRBD1 identical over 7 bases. Germline V lookup: CDR1 SNHLY, CDR2 FYNNEI. The CDR3 loop spans 12 amino acids. V was pared by 3 bases and J by 6 bases, with 1 base of the junction left unmatched. CDR3 sequence (DNA): TGTGCCAGCAGTGAGACAGGGAATGGCTACACCTTC. This sequence encodes CASSETGNGYTF.

V usage is TRBV28 and J usage is TRBJ1-3; D perhaps matches TRBD1 (5 bases). Germline V gene lookup returns CDR1 MDHEN and CDR2 SYDVKM. The CDR3 is 15 amino acids. The ends were cut back, 6 bases at V and 0 bases at J, with 12 bases in the middle. DNA of the CDR3: TGTGCCAGCAGCTCAGGGACTGACTCTGGAAACACCATATATTTT. It yields the protein CASSSGTDSGNTIYF.

The gene calls are TRBV2 and TRBJ2-7; 7 bases are a match to TRBD1. V was pared by 2 bases and J by 4 bases, with 5 bases of the junction left unmatched. The length of the CDR3 is 14 residues. CDR1 is SNHLY and CDR2 is FYNNEI in the germline V gene. The CDR3 is CASSEQGEQYEQYF. The CDR3, as DNA: TGTGCCAGCAGTGAACAGGGGGAACAGTACGAGCAGTACTTC.

CDR3 in amino acids: CATSRDRGGWTGELFF. In DNA, the CDR3 is TGTGCCACCAGCAGAGATCGGGGGGGTTGGACCGGGGAGCTGTTTTTT. J is TRBJ2-2 and V is TRBV15; 8 nucleotides match TRBD2. The germline V gene has CDR1 LNHNV and CDR2 YYDKDF (reference sequence). The CDR3 length is 16 residues. V shed 0 bases and J 5 bases; nucleotides not matched to a gene: 5.

This chain connects TRBV4-2 to TRBJ2-7; unclear D gene. This CDR3 comprises 15 residues. Germline V lookup: CDR1 LGHNA, CDR2 YNFKEQ. V dropped 0 bases and J dropped 0 bases, with 9 bases sitting between them. Here the CDR3 reads CASSQELTVSYEQYF. CDR3 nucleotide sequence: TGTGCCAGCAGCCAAGAACTCACAGTCTCCTACGAGCAGTACTTC.

The chain joins TRBV25-1 to TRBJ2-2, with D tentatively TRBD1 (6 bases). The V gene lost 6 bases and the J gene lost 5 bases, with 25 bases spanning the gap. Germline values: CDR1 MGHDK, CDR2 SYGVNS. This CDR3 has 18 residues. In nucleotides, the CDR3 is TGTGCCAGCAGCGGACAAACCGGGACAAAGAGAAGGACCGGGGAGCTGTTTTTT. This codes for CASSGQTGTKRRTGELFF.

The chain uses TRBV6-6 and TRBJ1-2; 9 bases are shared with TRBD1. Germline V gene data show CDR1 as MNHNY and CDR2 as SVGAGI (reference sequence). Unmatched junction bases numbered 6, after V lost 6 bases and J lost 4 bases. This CDR3 has 14 amino acids. CDR3 in DNA: TGTGCCAGCAGCCCCGGACAGGGGAGCTATGGCTACACCTTC. Translating it yields CASSPGQGSYGYTF.

The J gene is TRBJ2-7, the V gene TRBV6-1, with a possible D match to TRBD1 (6 bases). The CDR3 runs 13 residues. Trimming removed 6 bases at V and 3 bases at J, with 12 bases between. CDR1 is MNHNS and CDR2 is SASEGT in the germline V gene. The CDR3 DNA reads as TGTGCCAGCAGCCGAGGGGGTGGCTACGAGCAGTACTTC. This encodes CASSRGGGYEQYF.

The genes are TRBV7-9 and TRBJ2-1, with D possibly being TRBD2 (6 bases). Germline lookup yields CDR1 SEHNR and CDR2 FQNEAQ (reference sequence). Between the trimmed V and J ends, which lost 1 base and 3 bases, there was a span of 22 bases. CDR3 length: 19 residues. CDR3 sequence reads: CASSLEGTDPRRVYNEQFF. In nucleotides, the CDR3 is TGTGCCAGCAGCTTAGAAGGGACGGACCCCCGGAGGGTCTACAATGAGCAGTTCTTC.

The V and J genes are TRBV7-9 and TRBJ2-5; 8 bases align to TRBD1. This CDR3 contains 13 residues. Germline V lookup: CDR1 SEHNR, CDR2 FQNEAQ (reference sequence). V shed 5 bases and J 7 bases; nucleotides not matched to a gene: 6. The CDR3 loop reads CASSIQGEGTQYF. The DNA for the CDR3 is TGTGCCAGCAGCATACAGGGGGAAGGGACCCAGTACTTC.

This rearrangement joins TRBV7-9 to TRBJ1-2; D is perhaps TRBD1 (5 bases). The CDR3 is 15 residues long. Trimming left V 6 bases short and J 5 bases short, with 19 bases between. Germline V CDR1 and CDR2: SEHNR, FQNEAQ (reference sequence). As DNA, the CDR3 is TGTGCCAGCAGTCAACCCAGGGACTTCGTATATGGCTACACCTTC. Translated: CASSQPRDFVYGYTF.